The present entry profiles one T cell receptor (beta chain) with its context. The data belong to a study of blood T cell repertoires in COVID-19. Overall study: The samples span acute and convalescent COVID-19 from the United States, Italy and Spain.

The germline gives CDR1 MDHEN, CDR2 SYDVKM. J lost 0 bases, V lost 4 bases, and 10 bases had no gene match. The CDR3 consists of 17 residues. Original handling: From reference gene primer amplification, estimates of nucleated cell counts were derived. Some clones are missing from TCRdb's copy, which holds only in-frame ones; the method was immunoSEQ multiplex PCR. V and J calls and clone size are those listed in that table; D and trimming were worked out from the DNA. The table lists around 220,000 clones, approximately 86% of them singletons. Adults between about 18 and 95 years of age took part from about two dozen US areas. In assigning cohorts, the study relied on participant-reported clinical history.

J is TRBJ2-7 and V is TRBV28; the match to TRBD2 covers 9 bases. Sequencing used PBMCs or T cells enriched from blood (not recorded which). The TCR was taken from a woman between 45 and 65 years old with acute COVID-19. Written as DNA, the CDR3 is TGTGCCAGCAGTTCCGGAGTAGCGGGAGCCACCTCCTACGAGCAGTACTTC. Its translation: CASSSGVAGATSYEQYF.